This TCR beta chain originates from a study of Ad26.COV2.S vaccination and SARS-CoV-2 variants. Broader study findings: Marked by substantial breadth, spike-specific CD8+ and CD4+ T cell responses were reportedly seen after vaccination. Total T cell responses, in the TCR breadth and depth analyses, may have been underestimated.

On this clone itself: Its specificity is not known.

Assay used: immunoSEQ multiplex PCR; TCRdb lists only in-frame clones, some missing. The table includes about 400,000 clones, around 91% detected once. Documented treatment: about 20 received Ad26.COV2.S at low or high dose, single or two shots; about 5 received placebo; per-sample allocation not given. Collection of samples fell on day 63 after the first vaccine or placebo injection. Expression of Wuhan-strain SARS-CoV-2 spike came from the Ad26 vector that formed the vaccine. The CDR3 sequence is 14 residues long. Germline V CDR1 and CDR2: MNHEY, SMNVEV (reference sequence). V lost 4 bases and J 3 bases, leaving 12 bases between the germline ends.

The source was peripheral blood, collected in a trial of Ad26.COV2.S vaccine versus placebo. V gene TRBV27 combines with J gene TRBJ1-2, with a weak D call TRBD1 (5 bases). This TCR came from a person aged 18-60 years who received the Ad26.COV2.S COVID-19 vaccine or a placebo. DNA of the CDR3: TGTGCCAGCAGTTCCGGTTGGGGGTACTATGGCTACACCTTC. This translates into CASSSGWGYYGYTF.